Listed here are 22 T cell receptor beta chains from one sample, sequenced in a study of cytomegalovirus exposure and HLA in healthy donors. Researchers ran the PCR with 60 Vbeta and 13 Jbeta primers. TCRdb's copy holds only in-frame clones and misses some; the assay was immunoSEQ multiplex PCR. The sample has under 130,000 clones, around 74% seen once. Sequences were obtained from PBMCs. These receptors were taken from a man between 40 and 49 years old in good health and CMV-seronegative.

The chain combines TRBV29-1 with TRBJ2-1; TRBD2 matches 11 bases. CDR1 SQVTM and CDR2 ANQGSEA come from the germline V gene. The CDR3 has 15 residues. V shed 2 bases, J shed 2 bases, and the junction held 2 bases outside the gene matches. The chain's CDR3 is CSVELAGGPYNEQFF. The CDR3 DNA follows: TGCAGCGTTGAACTAGCGGGGGGACCCTACAATGAGCAGTTCTTC.

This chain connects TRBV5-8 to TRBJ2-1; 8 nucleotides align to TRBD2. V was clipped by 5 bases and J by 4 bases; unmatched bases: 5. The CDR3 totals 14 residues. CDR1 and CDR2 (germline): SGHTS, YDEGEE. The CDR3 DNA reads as TGTGCCAGCAGGGAAACTAGCGGATACAATGAGCAGTTCTTC. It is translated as CASRETSGYNEQFF.

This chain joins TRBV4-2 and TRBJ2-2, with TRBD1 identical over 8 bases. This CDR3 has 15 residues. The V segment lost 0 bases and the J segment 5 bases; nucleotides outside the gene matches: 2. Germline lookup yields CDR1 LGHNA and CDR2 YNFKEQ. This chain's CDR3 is CASSQDRGRTGELFF. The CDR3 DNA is TGTGCCAGCAGCCAAGACAGGGGGCGGACCGGGGAGCTGTTTTTT.

The CDR3 DNA reads TGTGCCAGCAGTTTAGTTGGGGGGTTTGGCTACACCTTC. Amino acid sequence: CASSLVGGFGYTF. The chain recombines TRBV27 with TRBJ1-2; a possible D gene is TRBD1 (5 bases). CDR3 size: 13 residues. Trimming took 2 bases from V and 7 from J, leaving 11 bases between them. Germline V gene data show CDR1 as MNHEY and CDR2 as SMNVEV (reference sequence).

The CDR3 DNA is TGTGCCAGCAGCCATGGAGGAGAATACAATGAGCAGTTCTTC. This gives the protein CASSHGGEYNEQFF. This chain uses TRBV4-2 with TRBJ2-1; perhaps TRBD2 as D (5 bases). This CDR3 has 14 residues. Trimming pared 3 bases from V and 4 bases from J, leaving 10 bases between. Germline loops: CDR1 LGHNA, CDR2 YNFKEQ.

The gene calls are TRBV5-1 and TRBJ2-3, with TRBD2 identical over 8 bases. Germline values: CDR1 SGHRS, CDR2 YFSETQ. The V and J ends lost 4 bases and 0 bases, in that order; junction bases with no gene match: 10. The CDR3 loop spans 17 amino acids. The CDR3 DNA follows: TGCGCCAGCAGCCCCGCGGGGGGCGGGGGGAGCACAGATACGCAGTATTTT. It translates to CASSPAGGGGSTDTQYF.

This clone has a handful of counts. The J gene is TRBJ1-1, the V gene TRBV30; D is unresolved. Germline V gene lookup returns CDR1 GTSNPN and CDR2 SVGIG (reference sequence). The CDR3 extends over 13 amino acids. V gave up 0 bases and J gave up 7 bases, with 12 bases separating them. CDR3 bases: TGTGCCTGGAGTGTACAAGTGTATGGTGAAGCTTTCTTT. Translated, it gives CAWSVQVYGEAFF.

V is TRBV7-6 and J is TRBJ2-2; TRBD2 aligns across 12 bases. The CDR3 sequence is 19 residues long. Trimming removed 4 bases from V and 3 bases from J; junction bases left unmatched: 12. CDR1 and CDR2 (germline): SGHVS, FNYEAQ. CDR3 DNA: TGTGCCAGCAGCTACTGGATAGCTAGCGGGAGGGCCGACACCGGGGAGCTGTTTTTT. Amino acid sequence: CASSYWIASGRADTGELFF.

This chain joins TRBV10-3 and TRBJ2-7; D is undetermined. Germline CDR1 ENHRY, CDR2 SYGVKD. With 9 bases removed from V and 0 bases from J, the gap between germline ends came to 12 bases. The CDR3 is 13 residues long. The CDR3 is CAMRSSLSYEQYF. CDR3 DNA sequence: TGTGCCATGCGGTCCTCTCTCTCCTACGAGCAGTACTTC.

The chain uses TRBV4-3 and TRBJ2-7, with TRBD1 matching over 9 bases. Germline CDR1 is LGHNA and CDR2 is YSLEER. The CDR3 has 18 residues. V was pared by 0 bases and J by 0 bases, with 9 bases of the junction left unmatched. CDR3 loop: CASSQDSTGGFSSYEQYF. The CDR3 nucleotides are TGCGCCAGCAGCCAAGATTCCACAGGGGGCTTCAGCTCCTACGAGCAGTACTTC.

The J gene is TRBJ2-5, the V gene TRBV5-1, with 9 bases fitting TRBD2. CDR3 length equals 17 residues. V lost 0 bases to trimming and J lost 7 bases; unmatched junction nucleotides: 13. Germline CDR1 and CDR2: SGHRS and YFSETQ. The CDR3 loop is CASSLGVGGRAEGTQYF. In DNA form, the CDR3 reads TGCGCCAGCAGCTTGGGAGTGGGCGGGAGGGCCGAGGGGACCCAGTACTTC.

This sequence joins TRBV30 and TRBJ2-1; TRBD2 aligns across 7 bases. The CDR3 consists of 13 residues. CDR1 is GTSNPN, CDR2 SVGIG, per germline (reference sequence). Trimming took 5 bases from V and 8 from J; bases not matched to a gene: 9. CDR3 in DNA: TGTGCCTGGGTTCGCGGGAGTGTCGATGAGCAGTTCTTC. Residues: CAWVRGSVDEQFF.

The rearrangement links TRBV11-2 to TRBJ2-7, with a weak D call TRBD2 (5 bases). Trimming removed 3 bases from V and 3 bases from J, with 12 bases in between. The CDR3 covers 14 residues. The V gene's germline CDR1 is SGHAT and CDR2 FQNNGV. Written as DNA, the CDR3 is TGTGCCAGCAGCTTCGAGGGTCCAGTCTACGAGCAGTACTTC. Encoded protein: CASSFEGPVYEQYF.

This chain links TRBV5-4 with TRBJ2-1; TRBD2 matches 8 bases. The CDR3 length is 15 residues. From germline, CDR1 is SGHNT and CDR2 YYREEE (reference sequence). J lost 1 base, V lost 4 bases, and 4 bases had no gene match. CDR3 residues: CASSSTSGSYNEQFF. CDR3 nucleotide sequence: TGTGCCAGCAGCAGTACTAGCGGATCCTACAATGAGCAGTTCTTC. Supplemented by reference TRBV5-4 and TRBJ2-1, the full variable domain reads ETGVTQSPTHLIKTRGQQVTLRCSSQSGHNTVSWYQQALGQGPQFIFQYYREEENGRGNFPPRFSGLQFPNYSSELNVNALELDDSALYLCASSSTSGSYNEQFFGPGTRLTVL.

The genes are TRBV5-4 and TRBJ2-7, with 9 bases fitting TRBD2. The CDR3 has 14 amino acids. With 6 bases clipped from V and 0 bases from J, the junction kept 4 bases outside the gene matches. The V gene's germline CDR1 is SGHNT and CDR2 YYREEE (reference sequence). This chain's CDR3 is CASTTSGHSYEQYF. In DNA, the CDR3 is TGTGCCAGCACGACTAGCGGCCACTCCTACGAGCAGTACTTC.

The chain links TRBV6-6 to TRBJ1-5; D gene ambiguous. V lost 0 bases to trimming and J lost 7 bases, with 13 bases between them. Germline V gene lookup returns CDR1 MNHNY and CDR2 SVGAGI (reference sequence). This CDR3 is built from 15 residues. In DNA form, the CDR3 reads TGTGCCAGCAGTTACTCGAAGGCGACTTCCCAGCCCCAGCATTTT. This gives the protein CASSYSKATSQPQHF.

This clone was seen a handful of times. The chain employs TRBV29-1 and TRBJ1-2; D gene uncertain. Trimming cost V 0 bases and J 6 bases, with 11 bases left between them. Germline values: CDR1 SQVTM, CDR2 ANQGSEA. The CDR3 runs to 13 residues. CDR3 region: CSVEEGGKNGYTF. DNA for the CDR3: TGCAGCGTTGAAGAAGGCGGGAAGAATGGCTACACCTTC.

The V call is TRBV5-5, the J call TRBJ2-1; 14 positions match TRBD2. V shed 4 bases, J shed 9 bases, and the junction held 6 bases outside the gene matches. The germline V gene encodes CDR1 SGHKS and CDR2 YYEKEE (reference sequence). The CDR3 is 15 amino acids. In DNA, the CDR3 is TGTGCCAGCAGCCCCGGGACTAGCGGGAGCGGTGAGCAGTTCTTC. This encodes CASSPGTSGSGEQFF.

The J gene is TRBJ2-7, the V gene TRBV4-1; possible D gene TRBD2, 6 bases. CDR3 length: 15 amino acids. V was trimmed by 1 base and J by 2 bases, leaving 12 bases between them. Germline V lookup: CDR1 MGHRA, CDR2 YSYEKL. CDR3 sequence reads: CASSQVGGNPYEQYF. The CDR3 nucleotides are TGCGCCAGCAGCCAAGTTGGAGGGAACCCCTACGAGCAGTACTTC.

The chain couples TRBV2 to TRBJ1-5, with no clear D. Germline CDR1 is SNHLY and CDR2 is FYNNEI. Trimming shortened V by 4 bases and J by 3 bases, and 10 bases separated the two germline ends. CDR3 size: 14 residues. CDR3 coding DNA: TGTGCCAGCAGTGTGGAGCAAGTCAATCAGCCCCAGCATTTT. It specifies CASSVEQVNQPQHF.

The CDR3 bases are TGTGCCAGCAGGCGGACAGTTCGGAGCAATCAGCCCCAGCATTTT. Translated, it gives CASRRTVRSNQPQHF. The chain employs TRBV2 and TRBJ1-5; TRBD1 is a possible D gene (6 bases). Germline CDR1 SNHLY, CDR2 FYNNEI. This CDR3 contains 15 residues. The V end was cut by 6 bases, the J end by 1 base, with 13 bases between.

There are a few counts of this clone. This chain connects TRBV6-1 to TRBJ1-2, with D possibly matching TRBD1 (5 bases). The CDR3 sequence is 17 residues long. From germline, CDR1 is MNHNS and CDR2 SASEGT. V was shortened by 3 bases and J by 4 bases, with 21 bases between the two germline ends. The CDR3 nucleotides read TGTGCCAGCAGTGACCCCGTGTCGGGCGGGGGTTCCTATGGCTACACCTTC. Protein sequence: CASSDPVSGGGSYGYTF.